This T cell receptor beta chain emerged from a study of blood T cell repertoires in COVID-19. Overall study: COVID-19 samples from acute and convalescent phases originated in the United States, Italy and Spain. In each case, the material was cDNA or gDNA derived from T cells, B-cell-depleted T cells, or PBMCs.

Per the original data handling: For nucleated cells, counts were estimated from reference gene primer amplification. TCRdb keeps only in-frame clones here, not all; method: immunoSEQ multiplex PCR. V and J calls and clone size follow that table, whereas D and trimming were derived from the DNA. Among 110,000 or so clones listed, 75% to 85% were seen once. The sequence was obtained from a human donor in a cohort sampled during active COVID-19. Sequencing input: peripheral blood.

The CDR3 DNA is TGTGCCAGCAGCTTAGCGAAGACATCCGGCGAGCAGTACTTC. This codes for CASSLAKTSGEQYF. J is TRBJ2-7 and V is TRBV7-2; D is undetermined. The CDR3 sequence is 14 residues long. V dropped 0 bases and J dropped 6 bases, with 12 bases sitting between them. Germline values: CDR1 SGHTA, CDR2 FQGNSA.